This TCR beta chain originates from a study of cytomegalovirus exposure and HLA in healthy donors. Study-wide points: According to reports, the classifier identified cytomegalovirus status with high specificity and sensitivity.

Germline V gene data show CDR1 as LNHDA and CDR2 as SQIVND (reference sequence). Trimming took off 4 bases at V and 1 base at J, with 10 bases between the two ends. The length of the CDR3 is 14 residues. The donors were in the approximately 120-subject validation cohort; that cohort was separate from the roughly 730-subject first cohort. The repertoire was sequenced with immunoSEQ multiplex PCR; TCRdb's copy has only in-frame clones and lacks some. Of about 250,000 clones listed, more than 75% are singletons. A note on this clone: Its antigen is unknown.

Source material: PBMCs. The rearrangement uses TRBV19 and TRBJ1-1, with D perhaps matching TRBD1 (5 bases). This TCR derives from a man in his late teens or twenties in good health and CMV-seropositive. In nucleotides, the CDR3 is TGTGCCAGTAGTACGACAGCCTCGAACACTGAAGCTTTCTTT. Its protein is CASSTTASNTEAFF.